One sample yielded the 25 T cell receptor beta chains listed below, sequenced in a study of OX40 agonist ivuxolimab in advanced cancers. Library preparation employed the immunoSEQ multiplex PCR assay. As stored in TCRdb, this immuneACCESS dataset retains in-frame rearrangements with V and J assigned. A fraction of the clones does not appear; measured against another copy, unresolved V genes explain less than half of the discrepancy, and the remainder lacks a known reason. The sample table contains fewer than 110,000 clones; only one count was recorded for around 93% of them. Approximately 1.2% of the sample comes from the top ten. The sample consisted of CD4+ or CD8+ T cells sorted from blood, taken in a trial of the OX40 agonist ivuxolimab. The receptors come from an adult with an advanced solid tumor such as melanoma, head and neck, liver or kidney cancer.

The V and J genes are TRBV7-3 and TRBJ2-5; 7 nucleotides match TRBD1. The junction had 5 bases not matched to a gene; V was cut back by 5 bases and J by 2 bases. The CDR3 spans 14 residues. Germline CDR1 is SGHTA and CDR2 is FQGTGA. CDR3 in amino acids: CASSPGQQQETQYF. For the CDR3, the DNA is TGTGCCAGCAGCCCGGGACAGCAACAAGAGACCCAGTACTTC.

J is TRBJ2-7 and V is TRBV2; D possibly matches TRBD1 or TRBD2 (5 bases each). The CDR3 totals 15 residues. V lost 2 bases and J lost 2, with 13 bases in between. CDR1 is SNHLY, CDR2 FYNNEI, per germline. In DNA form, the CDR3 reads TGTGCCAGCAGTGAATTGAGGGGACCTACCTACGAGCAGTACTTC. Translating it yields CASSELRGPTYEQYF.

The rearrangement joins TRBV7-9 to TRBJ2-7; D call uncertain. The CDR3 is 11 amino acids. V lost 4 bases to trimming and J lost 2 bases, with 3 bases between them. Germline V gene lookup returns CDR1 SEHNR and CDR2 FQNEAQ (reference sequence). The CDR3 sequence: CASSSTYEQYF. Here the CDR3 DNA reads TGTGCCAGCAGCTCCACCTACGAGCAGTACTTC.

V is TRBV19 and J is TRBJ1-5; D is uncertain. Germline CDR1 and CDR2: LNHDA and SQIVND (reference sequence). This CDR3 has 16 residues. V was trimmed by 3 bases and J by 7 bases, leaving 19 bases between them. CDR3 sequence reads: CASSIWLALGGQPQHF. The CDR3 DNA sequence: TGTGCCAGTAGTATCTGGCTGGCCCTTGGCGGGCAGCCCCAGCATTTT.

The chain has TRBV19 and TRBJ1-2; the match to TRBD1 covers 10 bases. J lost 7 bases, V lost 5 bases, and 7 bases had no gene match. This CDR3 contains 14 residues. Germline V lookup: CDR1 LNHDA, CDR2 SQIVND (reference sequence). Written as DNA, the CDR3 is TGTGCCAGTAGTTCCGGACAGGGGGAATTTGGCTACACCTTC. Translating it yields CASSSGQGEFGYTF.

The gene calls are TRBV29-1 and TRBJ1-1; D unclear. The CDR3 contains 12 residues. The ends were cut back, 7 bases at V and 3 bases at J, with 12 bases in the middle. Germline V CDR1 and CDR2: SQVTM, ANQGSEA. The CDR3: CSATRFDTEAFF. CDR3 DNA sequence: TGCAGCGCCACACGGTTTGACACTGAAGCTTTCTTT.

This chain connects TRBV6-5 to TRBJ2-5; D gene ambiguous. The V and J ends lost 5 bases and 2 bases respectively, with 12 bases between them. The germline CDR1 and CDR2 sequences are MNHEY and SVGAGI. The CDR3 consists of 14 residues. The CDR3, as DNA: TGTGCCAGCAGTCCCTCCCACCAACAAGAGACCCAGTACTTC. Its translation is CASSPSHQQETQYF.

The chain joins TRBV25-1 to TRBJ1-3, with D perhaps matching TRBD1 (6 bases). The CDR3 has 13 residues. The V gene lost 6 bases and the J gene lost 11 bases, with 17 bases spanning the gap. Germline CDR1 reads MGHDK; CDR2 reads SYGVNS. CDR3 bases: TGTGCCAGCAGCTACAGGGTGGGTTCATCCATATATTTT. This encodes CASSYRVGSSIYF.

This chain uses TRBV9 with TRBJ1-4; 7 bases are shared with TRBD1. This CDR3 spans 14 amino acids. Per the germline V gene, CDR1 is SGDLS and CDR2 is YYNGEE. J gave up 2 bases and V 3 bases, and 1 base lay outside the gene matches. CDR3 in DNA: TGTGCCAGCAGCGCAGGGGGGACTAATGAAAAACTGTTTTTT. Amino acid sequence: CASSAGGTNEKLFF.

The V and J genes are TRBV6-1 and TRBJ1-2; a possible D gene is TRBD1 (5 bases). CDR1 is MNHNS and CDR2 is SASEGT in the germline V gene. Trimming removed 2 bases at V and 6 bases at J, with 7 bases between. The CDR3 totals 12 residues. CDR3 nucleotide sequence: TGTGCCAGCAGTGAAAGGGGAAATGGCTACACCTTC. This translates into CASSERGNGYTF.

The sample holds a few counts of this clone. This rearrangement joins TRBV6-5 to TRBJ1-6, with D unresolved. V shed 4 bases and J shed 6 bases, with 7 bases lying between them. The CDR3 is 13 amino acids. CDR1 is MNHEY, CDR2 SVGAGI, per germline. CDR3 DNA: TGTGCCAGCAGTTCAGGTTCTAATTCACCCCTCCACTTT. Translation: CASSSGSNSPLHF.

The rearrangement uses TRBV7-3 and TRBJ2-3; TRBD2 aligns across 9 bases. Trimming removed 1 base from V and 4 bases from J; junction bases left unmatched: 6. Germline lookup yields CDR1 SGHTA and CDR2 FQGTGA. CDR3 length: 16 residues. This CDR3 reads CASSLRAGGTADTQYF. Written as DNA, the CDR3 is TGTGCCAGCAGCTTAAGGGCGGGAGGGACCGCAGATACGCAGTATTTT.

The genes are TRBV27 and TRBJ2-1, with 10 bases matching TRBD1. J lost 0 bases, V lost 2 bases, and 7 bases had no gene match. The CDR3 spans 18 residues. Germline V gene data show CDR1 as MNHEY and CDR2 as SMNVEV (reference sequence). The chain's CDR3 is CASSLPAGTGDSYNEQFF. The DNA for the CDR3 is TGTGCCAGCAGTTTACCCGCCGGGACAGGGGACTCCTACAATGAGCAGTTCTTC.

The chain joins TRBV7-3 to TRBJ1-1; 7 bases match TRBD1. The CDR3 totals 15 residues. Germline lookup yields CDR1 SGHTA and CDR2 FQGTGA. The ends lost 0 bases at V and 1 base at J; junction bases unmatched: 2. CDR3 amino acids: CASSLTRQGNTEAFF. CDR3 nucleotide sequence: TGTGCCAGCAGCTTAACCCGACAGGGGAACACTGAAGCTTTCTTT.

The rearrangement uses TRBV6-1 and TRBJ2-2, with 12 bases aligning to TRBD2. Germline trimming cut 6 bases from V and 6 bases from J; bases unmatched to any gene: 5. CDR3 size: 15 residues. Germline values: CDR1 MNHNS, CDR2 SASEGT. CDR3 bases: TGTGCCAGCAGCCTAGCGGGAGGGCCCCCCGGGGAGCTGTTTTTT. The encoded protein is CASSLAGGPPGELFF.

The genes are TRBV19 and TRBJ2-7; TRBD2 is a possible D gene (6 bases). Trimming took off 3 bases at V and 5 bases at J, with 17 bases between the two ends. The CDR3 sequence is 15 residues long. From germline, CDR1 is LNHDA and CDR2 SQIVND (reference sequence). The CDR3: CASSIQGRENHEQYF. Written as DNA, the CDR3 is TGTGCCAGTAGTATCCAAGGCCGGGAGAACCACGAGCAGTACTTC.

The rearrangement uses TRBV5-4 and TRBJ1-6; TRBD1 matches 9 bases. The CDR3 runs 15 residues. J was trimmed by 9 bases and V by 5 bases; bases with no gene match: 9. In germline, CDR1 is SGHNT, CDR2 YYREEE (reference sequence). The CDR3 loop is CASRSSGQGSSPLHF. As DNA, the CDR3 is TGTGCCAGCAGGTCAAGTGGACAGGGGAGTTCACCCCTCCACTTT.

The V gene is TRBV2, the J gene TRBJ2-1, with 8 bases aligning to TRBD1. J gave up 8 bases and V 6 bases, and 12 bases lay outside the gene matches. The CDR3 runs 15 residues. Germline V gene sequence: CDR1 SNHLY, CDR2 FYNNEI. DNA for the CDR3: TGTGCCAGCAGGCCGAGGGTCCAGGGGGCCGATGAGCAGTTCTTC. Its protein is CASRPRVQGADEQFF.

The chain uses TRBV5-1 and TRBJ2-1, with 7 nucleotides matching TRBD2. The CDR3 contains 14 residues. V lost 5 bases and J lost 7; bases outside the gene matches: 9. The germline V gene has CDR1 SGHRS and CDR2 YFSETQ. DNA for the CDR3: TGCGCCAGCAGTAGGTCCAGCGGGGAGAATGAGCAGTTCTTC. This gives the protein CASSRSSGENEQFF. The variable domain in full, with the rest retrieved from reference TRBV5-1 and TRBJ2-1, is KAGVTQTPRYLIKTRGQQVTLSCSPISGHRSVSWYQQTPGQGLQFLFEYFSETQRNKGNFPGRFSGRQFSNSRSEMNVSTLELGDSALYLCASSRSSGENEQFFGPGTRLTVL.

This chain joins TRBV9 and TRBJ2-5; D may match TRBD1 or TRBD2 (6 bases each). The V end was cut by 1 base, the J end by 0 bases, with 7 bases between. Germline CDR1 is SGDLS and CDR2 is YYNGEE. The CDR3 spans 14 residues. Here the CDR3 DNA reads TGTGCCAGCAGCGTAAGGGGGGACCAAGAGACCCAGTACTTC. This gives the protein CASSVRGDQETQYF.

The chain has TRBV6-1 and TRBJ1-1, with D perhaps TRBD1 (6 bases). V lost 6 bases, J lost 7 bases, and 18 bases lay in between. Germline CDR1 and CDR2: MNHNS and SASEGT. This CDR3 region has 14 residues. The CDR3 here is CASRKGGTTIEAFF. Written as DNA, the CDR3 is TGTGCCAGCAGGAAGGGGGGTACCACCATTGAAGCTTTCTTT.

The chain links TRBV20-1 to TRBJ2-1; 9 positions match TRBD2. Trimming took 5 bases from V and 9 from J; bases not matched to a gene: 2. Germline V gene lookup returns CDR1 DFQATT and CDR2 SNEGSKA (reference sequence). CDR3 size: 11 residues. CDR3 loop: CSARTSAEQFF. CDR3 in DNA: TGCAGTGCTCGGACTAGCGCTGAGCAGTTCTTC.

The chain couples TRBV30 to TRBJ2-2, with 11 nucleotides matching TRBD1. Trimming at V came to 1 base and at J to 5 bases, leaving 9 bases not matched to a gene. Germline CDR1 reads GTSNPN; CDR2 reads SVGIG (reference sequence). The CDR3 has 17 residues. In DNA, the CDR3 is TGTGCCTGGAGTGGGGCCGGGACAGGGGGGGGTACCGGGGAGCTGTTTTTT. Its translation: CAWSGAGTGGGTGELFF.

The sample holds a few counts of this clone. The gene calls are TRBV6-5 and TRBJ2-7; D not certain. From germline, CDR1 is MNHEY and CDR2 SVGAGI. The CDR3 sequence is 14 residues long. The V gene lost 7 bases and the J gene lost 5 bases, with 18 bases spanning the gap. The CDR3: CASTRTSKGDEQYF. The CDR3 DNA reads as TGTGCCAGCACCCGGACCTCGAAGGGCGACGAGCAGTACTTC.

This rearrangement joins TRBV6-4 to TRBJ2-3; maybe TRBD2 (5 bases). The V gene lost 4 bases and the J gene lost 6 bases, with 11 bases spanning the gap. The CDR3 contains 13 residues. Germline assignment: CDR1 MRHNA and CDR2 SNTAGT. The CDR3 is CASSATSGDTQYF. CDR3 DNA sequence: TGTGCCAGCAGTGCGACAAGCGGTGATACGCAGTATTTT.